This is a list of T cell receptor beta chains from one sample in a study of cytomegalovirus exposure and HLA in healthy donors. Sequenced by immunoSEQ multiplex PCR; TCRdb stores in-frame clones only, minus some. The sample carries tens of thousands of clones, about two thirds recorded once. Sample: PBMCs. The receptors originated from a woman aged 40 to 50 in good health and CMV-seropositive. The CDR3 runs from the conserved cysteine through the conserved F or W. A D gene is named only where the DNA matches it firmly. Expanded clones are given a class, and other clones once, few, many or no size at all.

size	D	V	J	DNA	CDR3
few	TRBD2	TRBV4-2	TRBJ2-3	TGTGCCAGCAGCCAAGCCGGGGCTAGCGGGGGGGATAGCACAGATACGCAGTATTTT	CASSQAGASGGDSTDTQYF
-	-	TRBV18	TRBJ1-1	TGTGCCAGCTCACCAGGGGAGGGGCACACTGAAGCTTTCTTT	CASSPGEGHTEAFF
-	TRBD1	TRBV5-1	TRBJ1-1	TGCGCCAGCAGCCAAACACAGGGGCAGAGAACTGAAGCTTTCTTT	CASSQTQGQRTEAFF
-	-	TRBV5-1	TRBJ2-3	TGCGCCAGCATGGGGGGGGGCCGAGATACGCAGTATTTT	CASMGGGRDTQYF
-	TRBD2	TRBV9	TRBJ2-7	TGTGCCAGCAGCTCAGGACTAGCGGGGGGTTTGTACGAGCAGTACTTC	CASSSGLAGGLYEQYF
-	TRBD1	TRBV30	TRBJ1-6	TGTGCCTATACCACAGGGGATGGTTCACCCCTCCACTTT	CAYTTGDGSPLHF
-	-	TRBV7-8	TRBJ2-1	TGTGCCAGCAGCTTAGCAGGACTAAACAATGAGCAGTTCTTC	CASSLAGLNNEQFF
-	TRBD1	TRBV6-5	TRBJ2-5	TGTGCCAGCACCACATGGACAGGAGGCCTGGAGACCCAGTACTTC	CASTTWTGGLETQYF
-	TRBD2	TRBV7-8	TRBJ2-7	TGTGCCAGCAGCTTTCTGTTTAGCGGGGACTACGAGCAGTACTTC	CASSFLFSGDYEQYF
-	TRBD1	TRBV29-1	TRBJ2-7	TGCAGCGTCCCCACAGGGGTCGTCGACGAGCAGTACTTC	CSVPTGVVDEQYF
-	TRBD2	TRBV5-1	TRBJ2-1	TGCGCCAGCGCCTTTAGCGGGGGCCAATACAATGAGCAGTTCTTC	CASAFSGGQYNEQFF
-	TRBD1	TRBV6-5	TRBJ1-2	TGTGCCAGCAGGACAGGGAAGACCTCGGGTTATGGCTACACCTTC	CASRTGKTSGYGYTF
-	TRBD1	TRBV27	TRBJ2-7	TGTGCCAGCAGTTCCGTGAGGGGGCGATACCCCTACGAGCAGTACTTC	CASSSVRGRYPYEQYF
-	-	TRBV20-1	TRBJ2-3	TGCAGTGCTGGCCCCGATACGCAGTATTTT	CSAGPDTQYF
-	-	TRBV19	TRBJ2-3	TGTGCCAGTAGTATAACCGGGACTAGCACAGATACGCAGTATTTT	CASSITGTSTDTQYF
-	TRBD1	TRBV5-1	TRBJ2-5	TGCGCCAGCAGCTTTGGACAGGGGCGAGAGACCCAGTACTTC	CASSFGQGRETQYF
few	-	TRBV7-8	TRBJ1-3	TGTGCCAGCAGGTCACAAGGGGACACCATATATTTT	CASRSQGDTIYF
-	-	TRBV5-8	TRBJ1-5	TGTGCCAGCAGTGGAGACAATCAGCCCCAGCATTTT	CASSGDNQPQHF
few	TRBD1	TRBV5-4	TRBJ1-4	TGTGCCAGCAGCCAAGATACCGGGACAGGGGAAGAAAAACTGTTTTTT	CASSQDTGTGEEKLFF
-	-	TRBV19	TRBJ2-5	TGTGCCAGTAGCCAGGACCAGGCGGGGGAGACCCAGTACTTC	CASSQDQAGETQYF
few	TRBD1	TRBV18	TRBJ1-3	TGTGCCAGCTCACCGGACAGGGTCGGAGCTGGAAACACCATATATTTT	CASSPDRVGAGNTIYF
-	-	TRBV19	TRBJ2-7	TGTGCCAGTAGTCCATGGGACGGGGGACAGCTAGTTGAGCAGTACTTC	CASSPWDGGQLVEQYF
-	TRBD2	TRBV5-1	TRBJ2-7	TGCGCCAGCAGTTCAAGACTAGCGGGAATTAACGAGCAGTACTTC	CASSSRLAGINEQYF
few	-	TRBV5-1	TRBJ2-3	TGCGCCAGCAGGGAACAGGGTCCTAGCACAGATACGCAGTATTTT	CASREQGPSTDTQYF
-	TRBD1	TRBV6-6	TRBJ1-2	TGTGCCAGCAGTTATAGCGGACAGGGGCATAACTATGGCTACACCTTC	CASSYSGQGHNYGYTF
-	-	TRBV5-8	TRBJ2-3	TGTGCCAGCAGCTTACTACAGGGCACAGATACGCAGTATTTT	CASSLLQGTDTQYF
-	-	TRBV5-6	TRBJ1-2	TGTGCCAGCAGCTTGGAGGGGAACTATGGCTACACCTTC	CASSLEGNYGYTF
-	-	TRBV6-5	TRBJ1-2	TGTGCCAGCAAGAGCGGGCGCGATGGCTACACCTTC	CASKSGRDGYTF
few	-	TRBV30	TRBJ1-3	TGTGCCTGGAGTCCTTCGGGGGTCTCTGGAAACACCATATATTTT	CAWSPSGVSGNTIYF
-	-	TRBV5-1	TRBJ2-1	TGCGCCAGCAGCTTGGATCCGGGGGGCGGCGGTGAGCAGTTCTTC	CASSLDPGGGGEQFF
-	TRBD1	TRBV5-4	TRBJ1-6	TGTGCCATACAGACAGGGAGGTCGGATTCACCCCTCCACTTT	CAIQTGRSDSPLHF
-	-	TRBV5-1	TRBJ1-4	TGCGCCAGCAGCTTGGCGTTCGGGATGTTTGATGAAAAACTGTTTTTT	CASSLAFGMFDEKLFF
few	-	TRBV5-6	TRBJ2-7	TGTGCCAGCAGCTTGGTTCCCAGCTCCTACGAGCAGTACTTC	CASSLVPSSYEQYF
few	-	TRBV6-6	TRBJ2-1	TGTGCCAGCAGTTACATACTAGGGAATGAGCAGTTCTTC	CASSYILGNEQFF
-	TRBD2	TRBV9	TRBJ2-3	TGTGCCAGCAGCAAGACTAGCTTTACAGATACGCAGTATTTT	CASSKTSFTDTQYF
once	-	TRBV6-1	TRBJ1-5	TGTGCCAGCCTAAAGAGAGGGAGCAATCAGCCCCAGCATTTT	CASLKRGSNQPQHF
once	TRBD1	TRBV7-8	TRBJ1-1	TGTGCCAGCAGCCCACAGGACAGGTTCACTGAAGCTTTCTTT	CASSPQDRFTEAFF
-	-	TRBV2	TRBJ1-1	TGTGCCAGCAGTGTGGAGGGCGGTAACACTGAAGCTTTCTTT	CASSVEGGNTEAFF
-	TRBD2	TRBV2	TRBJ2-3	TGTGCCAGCACAGTGACTAGCATCCCAGATACGCAGTATTTT	CASTVTSIPDTQYF
-	-	TRBV9	TRBJ2-7	TGTGCCAGCAGCACCTGGGGGGGGCCGTACGAGCAGTACTTC	CASSTWGGPYEQYF
-	-	TRBV28	TRBJ1-5	TGTGCCAGCAGTCCGACAGGATCCAATCAGCCCCAGCATTTT	CASSPTGSNQPQHF
-	TRBD2	TRBV4-2	TRBJ2-1	TGTGCCAGCAGCCCACGTGACGGGACTAGCGGGGAGTACAATGAGCAGTTCTTC	CASSPRDGTSGEYNEQFF
-	-	TRBV19	TRBJ2-2	TGTGCCAGTAGCCCCTTTTCGAACACCGGGGAGCTGTTTTTT	CASSPFSNTGELFF
-	-	TRBV5-6	TRBJ2-1	TGTGCCAGCACCGAGAGAGGTTTGGTCAATGAGCAGTTCTTC	CASTERGLVNEQFF
-	-	TRBV5-4	TRBJ2-7	TGTGCCAGCAGCCAAAGAGGTGCCTACGAGCAGTACTTC	CASSQRGAYEQYF
-	-	TRBV7-3	TRBJ2-2	TGTGCCAGCAGCTTATTCGACACCGCGAACACCGGGGAGCTGTTTTTT	CASSLFDTANTGELFF
-	-	TRBV9	TRBJ1-2	TGTGCCAGCAGCGTAGCAGGGGCTATGGAGGGCTACACCTTC	CASSVAGAMEGYTF
-	-	TRBV5-8	TRBJ2-5	TGTGCCAGCAGCTTGGAACTGACCCAGTACTTC	CASSLELTQYF
-	-	TRBV7-9	TRBJ1-1	TGTGCCAGCAGGTTAGCATTAGAAGACACTGAAGCTTTCTTT	CASRLALEDTEAFF
-	TRBD2	TRBV19	TRBJ2-5	TGTGCCAGCAGCGGCGGGGGAGGGGAGACCCAGTACTTC	CASSGGGGETQYF
few	-	TRBV20-1	TRBJ2-5	TGCAGTGCTAGAGAAGGGGGGGCCCCGTACTTC	CSAREGGAPYF
-	-	TRBV5-1	TRBJ2-1	TGCGCCAGCAGCTTGGGTACTTCTAGCTCCTACAATGAGCAGTTCTTC	CASSLGTSSSYNEQFF
-	TRBD1	TRBV18	TRBJ1-1	TGTGCCAGCTCACCGCCGGGACAGGGGGCGAACACTGAAGCTTTCTTT	CASSPPGQGANTEAFF
-	-	TRBV7-7	TRBJ2-3	TGTGCTAGCAGCTTAGAGGCGGGGTCGGTAGATACGCAGTATTTT	CASSLEAGSVDTQYF
-	TRBD1	TRBV4-1	TRBJ1-2	TGCGCCAGCAGCCAAGACAACAGGGGATACTATGGCTACACCTTC	CASSQDNRGYYGYTF